Sequencing of this TCR beta chain was carried out in a study of beta chain features in type 1 diabetes. Overall study results and limits: Type 1 diabetes patients had TCRB CDR3s that were shorter (moderately but significantly so) in all four CD4+ subsets.

The sequenced template was cDNA made from the entire isolated RNA. Measured with immunoSEQ multiplex PCR; TCRdb has only the in-frame clones, and not every one. The sample holds under 400,000 clones; 10% to 15% are singletons and the top ten take 0.0085% to 0.012%. Researchers reported sorting CD4+ naive, central memory, regulatory and stem cell-like memory cells via CD45RO/CCR7/CD25/CD127/CD95/CD27. This clone was picked up a small number of times. What it binds is unknown. Sequenced sample: naive CD4+ T cells from blood. The TCR was taken from a woman younger than 30 with type 1 diabetes.

CDR3 sequence (DNA): TGTGCCAGCAGCTTGCCCGGCGGGCCGCAGTACTTC. Protein sequence: CASSLPGGPQYF. The rearrangement links TRBV5-4 to TRBJ2-7; D perhaps matches TRBD2 (5 bases). Germline V gene sequence: CDR1 SGHNT, CDR2 YYREEE (reference sequence). The CDR3 is made up of 12 amino acids. Trimming cost V 1 base and J 9 bases, with 11 bases left between them.